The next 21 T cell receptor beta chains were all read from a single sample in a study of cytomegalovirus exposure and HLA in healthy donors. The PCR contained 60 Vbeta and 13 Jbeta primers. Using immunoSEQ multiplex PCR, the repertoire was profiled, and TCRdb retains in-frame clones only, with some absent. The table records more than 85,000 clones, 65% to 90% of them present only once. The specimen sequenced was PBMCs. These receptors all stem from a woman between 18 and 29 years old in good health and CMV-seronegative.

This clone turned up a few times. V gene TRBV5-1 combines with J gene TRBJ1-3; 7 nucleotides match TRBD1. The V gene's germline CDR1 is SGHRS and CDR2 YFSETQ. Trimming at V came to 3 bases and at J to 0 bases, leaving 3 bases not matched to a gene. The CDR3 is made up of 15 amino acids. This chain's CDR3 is CASSSDRDSGNTIYF. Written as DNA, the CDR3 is TGCGCCAGCAGCTCCGACAGGGACTCTGGAAACACCATATATTTT.

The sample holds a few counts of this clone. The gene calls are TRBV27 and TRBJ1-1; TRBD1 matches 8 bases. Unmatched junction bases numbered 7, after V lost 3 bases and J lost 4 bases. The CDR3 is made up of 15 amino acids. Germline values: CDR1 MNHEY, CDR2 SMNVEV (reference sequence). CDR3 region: CASSFQGASGTEAFF. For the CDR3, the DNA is TGTGCCAGCAGTTTCCAGGGGGCTAGCGGCACTGAAGCTTTCTTT.

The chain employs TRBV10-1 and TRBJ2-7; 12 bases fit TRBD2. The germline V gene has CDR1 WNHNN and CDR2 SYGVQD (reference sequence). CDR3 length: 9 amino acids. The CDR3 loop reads CARTSGITV. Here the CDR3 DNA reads TGCGCCCGGACTAGCGGGATAACTGTC.

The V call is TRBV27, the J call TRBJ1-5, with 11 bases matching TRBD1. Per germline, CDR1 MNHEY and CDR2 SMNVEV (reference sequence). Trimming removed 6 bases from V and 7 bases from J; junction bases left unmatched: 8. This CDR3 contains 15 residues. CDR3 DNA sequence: TGTGCCAGCAGCGGAATTGGGACAGGGGGGCAGCCCCAGCATTTT. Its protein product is CASSGIGTGGQPQHF.

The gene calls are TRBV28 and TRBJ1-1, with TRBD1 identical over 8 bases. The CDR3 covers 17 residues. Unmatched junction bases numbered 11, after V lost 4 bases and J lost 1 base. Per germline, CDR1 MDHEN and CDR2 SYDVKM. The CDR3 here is CASSSPSKDRGNTEAFF. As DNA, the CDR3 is TGTGCCAGCAGTTCCCCTTCCAAAGACAGGGGGAACACTGAAGCTTTCTTT. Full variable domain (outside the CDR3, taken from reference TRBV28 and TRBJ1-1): DVKVTQSSRYLVKRTGEKVFLECVQDMDHENMFWYRQDPGLGLRLIYFSYDVKMKEKGDIPEGYSVSREKKERFSLILESASTNQTSMYLCASSSPSKDRGNTEAFFGQGTRLTVV.

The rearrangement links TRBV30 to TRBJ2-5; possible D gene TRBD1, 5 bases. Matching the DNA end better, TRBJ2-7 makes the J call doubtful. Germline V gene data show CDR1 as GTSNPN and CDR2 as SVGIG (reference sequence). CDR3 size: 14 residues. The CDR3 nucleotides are TGTGCCTGGAGTTGGGGCAGACCCCGCCACGAGCAGTACTTC. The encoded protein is CAWSWGRPRHEQYF.

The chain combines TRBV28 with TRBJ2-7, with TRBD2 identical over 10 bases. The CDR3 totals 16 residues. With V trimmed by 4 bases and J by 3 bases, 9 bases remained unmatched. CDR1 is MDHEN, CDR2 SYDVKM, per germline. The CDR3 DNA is TGTGCCAGCAGTTCACTAGCGGGGACGCAAAGCTACGAGCAGTACTTC. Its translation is CASSSLAGTQSYEQYF.

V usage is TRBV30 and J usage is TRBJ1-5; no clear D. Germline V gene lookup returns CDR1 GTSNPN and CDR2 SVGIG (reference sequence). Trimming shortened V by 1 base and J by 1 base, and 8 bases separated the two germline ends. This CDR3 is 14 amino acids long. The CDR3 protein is CAWSGVYSNQPQHF. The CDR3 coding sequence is TGTGCCTGGAGTGGCGTTTACAGCAATCAGCCCCAGCATTTT.

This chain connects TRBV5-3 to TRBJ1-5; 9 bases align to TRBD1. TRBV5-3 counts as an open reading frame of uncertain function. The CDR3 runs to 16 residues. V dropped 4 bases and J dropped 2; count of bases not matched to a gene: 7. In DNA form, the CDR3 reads TGTGCCAGAAGCCCACGGGGACAGGGTGGCAATCAGCCCCAGCATTTT. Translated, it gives CARSPRGQGGNQPQHF.

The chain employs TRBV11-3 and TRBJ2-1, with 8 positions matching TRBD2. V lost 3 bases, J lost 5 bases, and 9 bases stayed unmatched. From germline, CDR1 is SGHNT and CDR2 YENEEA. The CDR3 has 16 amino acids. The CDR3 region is CASSLGGAGGHNEQFF. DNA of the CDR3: TGTGCCAGCAGCTTGGGCGGGGCGGGAGGACACAATGAGCAGTTCTTC. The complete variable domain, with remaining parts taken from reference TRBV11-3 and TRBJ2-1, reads EAGVVQSPRYKIIEKKQPVAFWCNPISGHNTLYWYLQNLGQGPELLIRYENEEAVDDSQLPKDRFSAERLKGVDSTLKIQPAELGDSAVYLCASSLGGAGGHNEQFFGPGTRLTVL.

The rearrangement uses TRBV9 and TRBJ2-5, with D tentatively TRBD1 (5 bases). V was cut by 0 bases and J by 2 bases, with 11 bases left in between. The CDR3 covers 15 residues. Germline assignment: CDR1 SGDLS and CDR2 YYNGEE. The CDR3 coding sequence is TGTGCCAGCAGCGTAGGTCAGGGCTCTCAAGAGACCCAGTACTTC. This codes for CASSVGQGSQETQYF.

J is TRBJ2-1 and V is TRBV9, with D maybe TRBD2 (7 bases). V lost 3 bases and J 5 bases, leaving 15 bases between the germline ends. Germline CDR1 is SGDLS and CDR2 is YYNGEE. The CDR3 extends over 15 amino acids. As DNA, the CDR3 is TGTGCCAGCAGCGATAGGGGGGGGAACAACAATGAGCAGTTCTTC. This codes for CASSDRGGNNNEQFF.

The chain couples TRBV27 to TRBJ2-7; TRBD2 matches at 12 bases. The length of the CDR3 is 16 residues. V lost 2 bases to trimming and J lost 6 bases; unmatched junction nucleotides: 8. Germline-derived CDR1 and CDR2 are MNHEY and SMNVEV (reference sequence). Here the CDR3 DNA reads TGTGCCAGCAGTTTACTGCTAGCGGGGGGGCCCGGCGAGCAGTACTTC. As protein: CASSLLLAGGPGEQYF.

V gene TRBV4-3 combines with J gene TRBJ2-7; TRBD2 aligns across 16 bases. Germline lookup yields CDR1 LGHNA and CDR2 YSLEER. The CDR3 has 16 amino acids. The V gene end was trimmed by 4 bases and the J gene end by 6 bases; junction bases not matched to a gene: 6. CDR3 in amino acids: CASSRGTSGGVSEQYF. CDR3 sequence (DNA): TGCGCCAGCAGCCGGGGGACTAGCGGGGGGGTCAGCGAGCAGTACTTC.

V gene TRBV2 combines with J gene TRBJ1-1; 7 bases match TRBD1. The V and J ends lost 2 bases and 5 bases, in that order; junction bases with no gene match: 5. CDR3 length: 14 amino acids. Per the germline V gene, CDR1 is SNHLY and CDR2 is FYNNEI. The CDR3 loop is CASSEWRGRTEAFF. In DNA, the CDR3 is TGTGCCAGCAGTGAATGGAGGGGGCGAACTGAAGCTTTCTTT.

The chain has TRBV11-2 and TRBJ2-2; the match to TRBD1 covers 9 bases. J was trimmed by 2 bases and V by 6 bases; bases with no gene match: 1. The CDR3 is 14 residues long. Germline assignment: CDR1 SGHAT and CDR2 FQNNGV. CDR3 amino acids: CASRGQGNTGELFF. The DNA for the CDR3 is TGTGCCAGCAGGGGACAGGGTAACACCGGGGAGCTGTTTTTT.

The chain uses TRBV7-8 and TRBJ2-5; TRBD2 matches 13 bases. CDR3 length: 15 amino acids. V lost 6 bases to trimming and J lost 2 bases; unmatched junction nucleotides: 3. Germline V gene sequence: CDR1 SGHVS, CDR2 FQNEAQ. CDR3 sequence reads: CASRQLAGGQETQYF. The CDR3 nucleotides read TGTGCCAGCAGACAACTAGCGGGGGGGCAAGAGACCCAGTACTTC. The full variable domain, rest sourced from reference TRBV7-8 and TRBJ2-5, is GAGVSQSPRYKVAKRGQDVALRCDPISGHVSLFWYQQALGQGPEFLTYFQNEAQLDKSGLPSDRFFAERPEGSVSTLKIQRTQQEDSAVYLCASRQLAGGQETQYFGPGTRLLVL.

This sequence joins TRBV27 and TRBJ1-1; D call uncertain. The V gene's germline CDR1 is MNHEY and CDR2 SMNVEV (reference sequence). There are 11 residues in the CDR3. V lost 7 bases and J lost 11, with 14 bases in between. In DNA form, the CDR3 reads TGTGCCAGCATGTACGGCGGCGGGGCTTTCTTT. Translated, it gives CASMYGGGAFF.

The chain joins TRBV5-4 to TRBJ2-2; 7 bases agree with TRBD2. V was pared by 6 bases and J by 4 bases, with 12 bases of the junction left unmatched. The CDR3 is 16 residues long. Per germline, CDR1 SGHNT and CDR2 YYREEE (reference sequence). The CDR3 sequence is CASTLRGTWPTGELFF. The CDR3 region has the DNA TGTGCCAGCACCCTGCGGGGGACGTGGCCCACCGGGGAGCTGTTTTTT.

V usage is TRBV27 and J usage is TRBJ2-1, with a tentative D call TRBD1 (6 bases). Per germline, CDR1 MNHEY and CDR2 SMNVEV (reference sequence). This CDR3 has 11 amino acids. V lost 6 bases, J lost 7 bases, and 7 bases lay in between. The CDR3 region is CASSRGNEQFF. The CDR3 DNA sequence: TGTGCCAGCAGCAGGGGTAATGAGCAGTTCTTC.

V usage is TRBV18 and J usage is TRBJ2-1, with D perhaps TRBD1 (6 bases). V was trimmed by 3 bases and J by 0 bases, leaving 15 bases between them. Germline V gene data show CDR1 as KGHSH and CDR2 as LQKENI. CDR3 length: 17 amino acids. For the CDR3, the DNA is TGTGCCAGCTCACCCCCGGACAGAGTAACCTCCTACAATGAGCAGTTCTTC. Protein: CASSPPDRVTSYNEQFF.